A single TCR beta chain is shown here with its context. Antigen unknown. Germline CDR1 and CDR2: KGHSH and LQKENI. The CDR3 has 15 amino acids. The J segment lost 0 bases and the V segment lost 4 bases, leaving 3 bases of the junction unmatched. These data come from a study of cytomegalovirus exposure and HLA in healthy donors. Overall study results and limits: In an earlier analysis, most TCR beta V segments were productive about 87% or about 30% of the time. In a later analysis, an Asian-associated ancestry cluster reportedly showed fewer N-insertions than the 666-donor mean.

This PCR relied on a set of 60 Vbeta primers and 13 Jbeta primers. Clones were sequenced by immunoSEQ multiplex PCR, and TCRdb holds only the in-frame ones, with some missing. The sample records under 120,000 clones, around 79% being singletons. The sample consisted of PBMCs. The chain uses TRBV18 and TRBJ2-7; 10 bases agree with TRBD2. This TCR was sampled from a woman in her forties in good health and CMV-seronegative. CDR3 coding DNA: TGTGCCAGCTCACAAACTAGCGGGGACTCCTACGAGCAGTACTTC. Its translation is CASSQTSGDSYEQYF. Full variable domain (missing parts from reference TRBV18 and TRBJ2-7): NAGVMQNPRHLVRRRGQEARLRCSPMKGHSHVYWYRQLPEEGLKFMVYLQKENIIDESGMPKERFSAEFPKEGPSILRIQQVVRGDSAAYFCASSQTSGDSYEQYFGPGTRLTVT.